This T cell receptor beta chain appears in the sequencing data of a study of blood T cell repertoires in COVID-19. Looking at the study overall: T cells, B-cell-depleted T cells, or PBMCs supplied cDNA or gDNA.

This clone was counted once. Here immunoSEQ multiplex PCR was the method, and the copy in TCRdb shows in-frame clones only, minus some. The data hold 300,000 to 500,000 clones, with roughly 90% observed a single time. Participant reports of clinical history set cohort assignment. CDR1 and CDR2 from the germline V gene are SNHLY and FYNNEI. The length of the CDR3 is 14 residues. V was trimmed by 3 bases and J by 0 bases, leaving 9 bases between them. Sequenced sample: PBMCs or T cells enriched from blood (not recorded which). The V and J genes are TRBV2 and TRBJ2-7; D may be TRBD1 (6 bases). This TCR came from a young woman with acute COVID-19. CDR3 in DNA: TGTGCCAGCAGTGATGGGGACACCTCCTACGAGCAGTACTTC. The encoded protein is CASSDGDTSYEQYF.